The 14 T cell receptor beta chains below were found in one sample sequenced in a study of tumor-infiltrating lymphocytes in primary liver carcinoma. A primer in the constant region served to generate TCR beta cDNA from 500 ng of total RNA. Libraries for TCR beta were built through three nested multiplex PCR rounds, which together made up a slightly modified ARM-PCR procedure. In the first two PCR rounds, TRBV1-TRBV30 forward primers were paired with a C-beta reverse primer, and each round lasted approximately 10 cycles. TCRdb recomputed calls from the multiplex PCR reads with MiXCR, one row per CDR3 protein. Among approximately 120,000 distinct CDR3 sequences listed, 60% to 80% were seen once. DNA and RNA were both co-extracted from around 20-30 mg of bulk tissue that had not been sorted. The sample consisted of liver tumor tissue from sampling region 3. As for subset: tumor region T3, left-lateral pole. These receptors all come from an older woman with primary liver carcinoma and hepatitis B virus infection.

The table lists this clonotype with a few counts. This rearrangement joins TRBV28 to TRBJ1-5, with 11 positions matching TRBD1. V gave up 7 bases and J gave up 11 bases; unmatched junction bases: 13. Germline V gene data show CDR1 as MDHEN and CDR2 as SYDVKM. The CDR3 is 15 amino acids. CDR3 protein: CASTQGQGGQSAQHF. The DNA for the CDR3 is TGTGCCAGCACCCAGGGACAGGGGGGGCAATCAGCCCAGCATTTT. Variable domain in full (rest from reference TRBV28 and TRBJ1-5): DVKVTQSSRYLVKRTGEKVFLECVQDMDHENMFWYRQDPGLGLRLIYFSYDVKMKEKGDIPEGYSVSREKKERFSLILESASTNQTSMYLCASTQGQGGQSAQHFGDGTRLSIL.

About this clonotype itself: One end of the junction is discordant with germline, which a read error may explain. This chain links TRBV11-3 with TRBJ2-5, with 8 bases matching TRBD1. Germline V gene sequence: CDR1 SGHNT, CDR2 YENEEA. The CDR3 covers 15 residues. The CDR3 DNA sequence: TGTGCCAGCAACGAAACCGGGACAGGCAGAGAGGCCCAGTACTTC. Protein: CASNETGTGREAQYF.

On this clonotype itself: This clone may be a read error of a much larger clone one base away. V and J are TRBV12-3 or TRBV12-4 and TRBJ2-1; D is unresolved. Trimming pared 0 bases from V and 2 bases from J, leaving 8 bases between. CDR3 size: 15 residues. The CDR3 reads CASSLAGSPYNEQFF. CDR3 bases: TGTGCCAGCAGTTTAGCGGGCAGCCCCTACAATGAGCAGTTCTTC.

As regards this clonotype: As the CDR3 is not closed by the conserved phenylalanine or tryptophan, this likely results from a read error. The rearrangement uses TRBV30 and TRBJ2-1, with 7 bases that match TRBD2. Germline V lookup: CDR1 GTSNPN, CDR2 SVGIG (reference sequence). After removal of 2 bases from V and 2 bases from J, the junction contained 3 bases not matched to a gene. This CDR3 comprises 14 residues. The CDR3 spells CAWSFGRAYNEQFL. The CDR3 DNA reads TGTGCCTGGAGTTTTGGGAGGGCCTACAATGAGCAGTTCCTC.

The chain couples TRBV29-1 to TRBJ2-1, with D tentatively TRBD1 (5 bases). Trimming cost V 6 bases and J 5 bases, with 14 bases left between them. The V gene's germline CDR1 is SQVTM and CDR2 ANQGSEA. This CDR3 is built from 13 residues. CDR3 coding DNA: TGCAGCGTCTCCAGGACATCCGACAATGAGCAGTTCTTC. Translation gives CSVSRTSDNEQFF.

This clonotype was recorded at least ten times. The gene calls are TRBV5-1 and TRBJ2-1; possible D gene TRBD2, 5 bases. Germline V lookup: CDR1 SGHRS, CDR2 YFSETQ. Trimming cost V 5 bases and J 3 bases, with 9 bases left between them. This CDR3 spans 13 amino acids. The CDR3 loop reads CASRPGIYNEQFF. CDR3 DNA sequence: TGCGCCAGCAGACCCGGGATCTACAATGAGCAGTTCTTC.

The table lists this clonotype with a few counts. The chain is built from TRBV19 and TRBJ1-1; perhaps TRBD1 as D (6 bases). V was clipped by 7 bases and J by 5 bases, with 26 bases between them. This CDR3 has 17 residues. Germline V CDR1 and CDR2: LNHDA, SQIVND (reference sequence). The DNA for the CDR3 is TGTGCCAGTATGGGCCGCACGGGGATGCAGGGGAGGACTGAAGCTTTCTTT. This gives the protein CASMGRTGMQGRTEAFF.

The V gene is TRBV7-9, the J gene TRBJ2-7, with a weak D call TRBD1 (5 bases). The germline V gene encodes CDR1 SEHNR and CDR2 FQNEAQ (reference sequence). V lost 7 bases to trimming and J lost 6 bases, with 16 bases between them. This CDR3 is 13 amino acids long. The CDR3 sequence: CASTEPGFGEQYF. The CDR3 region has the DNA TGTGCCAGCACCGAACCAGGGTTTGGCGAGCAGTACTTC.

With regard to this clonotype: This sequence may be a read error, since a much larger clone differs from it by one base. This chain connects TRBV7-8 to TRBJ2-5; 9 bases match TRBD2. The CDR3 loop spans 19 amino acids. Germline V gene lookup returns CDR1 SGHVS and CDR2 FQNEAQ. The CDR3 DNA follows: TGTGCCAGCAGCTTAGAAACCAGTAGCGGGAGAGAGGAGGGAGAGGCCCAGTACTTC. Encoded protein: CASSLETSSGREEGEAQYF.

This clonotype was counted a few times. A read error is possible here, since a much larger clone lies one base away. The chain uses TRBV6-5 and TRBJ2-2; D is ambiguous. The CDR3 is 14 amino acids. Germline lookup yields CDR1 MNHEY and CDR2 SVGAGI. Trimming removed 4 bases at V and 3 bases at J, with 9 bases between. CDR3 in DNA: TGTGCCAGCAGTTTTCGCCCGGACACCGGGGAGCTGTTTTTT. Protein sequence: CASSFRPDTGELFF.

Of note for this clonotype: An end of the junction does not agree with germline; a read error may underlie this. J is TRBJ2-7 and V is TRBV29-1, with D perhaps matching TRBD1 (5 bases). There are 13 residues in the CDR3. CDR1 is SQVTM and CDR2 is ANQGSEA in the germline V gene. The DNA of the CDR3 is TGCGGCGTCGTACAGGAGTACTCCTACGAGCAGTACTTC. Protein: CGVVQEYSYEQYF.

Remarks on this clonotype: The junction differs from germline at one of its ends, possibly a read error. V gene TRBV12-3 or TRBV12-4 combines with J gene TRBJ1-4; 7 bases fit TRBD1. The CDR3 has 14 residues. The chain's CDR3 is CVSSLRQGDEELFF. DNA for the CDR3: TGTGTCAGCAGCCTCCGGCAGGGGGATGAAGAACTGTTTTTT.

The chain joins TRBV11-2 to TRBJ1-1; D not certain. Germline V gene data show CDR1 as SGHAT and CDR2 as FQNNGV. The CDR3 loop spans 13 amino acids. V lost 6 bases and J lost 1, with 9 bases in between. This chain's CDR3 is CASRTLGNTEAFF. CDR3 DNA: TGTGCCAGCAGGACCCTAGGGAACACTGAAGCTTTCTTT.

This clonotype was observed many times. V and J are TRBV20-1 and TRBJ1-6; D gene ambiguous. The CDR3 runs to 13 residues. Germline-derived CDR1 and CDR2 are DFQATT and SNEGSKA (reference sequence). Trimming pared 3 bases from V and 8 bases from J, leaving 11 bases between. The CDR3 region has the DNA TGCAGTGCTAGTCTATCCCCTTATTCACCCCTCCACTTT. This gives the protein CSASLSPYSPLHF.